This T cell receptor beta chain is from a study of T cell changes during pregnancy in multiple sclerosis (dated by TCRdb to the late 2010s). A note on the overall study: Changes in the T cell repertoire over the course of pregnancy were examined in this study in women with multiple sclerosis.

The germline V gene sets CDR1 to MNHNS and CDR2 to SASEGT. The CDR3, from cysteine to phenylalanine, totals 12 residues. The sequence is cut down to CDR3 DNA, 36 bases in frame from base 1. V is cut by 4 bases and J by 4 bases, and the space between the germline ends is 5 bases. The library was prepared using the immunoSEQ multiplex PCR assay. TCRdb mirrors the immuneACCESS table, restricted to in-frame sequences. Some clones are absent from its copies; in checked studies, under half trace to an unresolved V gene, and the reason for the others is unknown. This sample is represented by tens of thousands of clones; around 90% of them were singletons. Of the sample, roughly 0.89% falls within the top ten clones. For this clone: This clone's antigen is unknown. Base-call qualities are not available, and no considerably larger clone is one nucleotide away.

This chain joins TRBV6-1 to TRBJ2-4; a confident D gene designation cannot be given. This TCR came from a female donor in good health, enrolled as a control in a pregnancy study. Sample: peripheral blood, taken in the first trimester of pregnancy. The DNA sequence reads TGTGCCAGCAGTGGGCAGAAAAACATTCAGTACTTC. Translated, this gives CASSGQKNIQYF.